Following are 5 T cell receptor beta chains from one sample sequenced in a study of cytomegalovirus exposure and HLA in healthy donors (dated by TCRdb to the late 2010s). Preparation of the library involved the immunoSEQ multiplex PCR assay. For the multiplex PCR, a mixture combining 60 forward primers for TCR Vbeta segments and 13 reverse primers for TCR Jbeta segments was used. TCRdb obtained this table from immuneACCESS and retained in-frame rearrangements with V and J assigned. These tables miss some clones; where compared with another copy, unresolved V genes account for less than half of the shortfall, and the remainder is unexplained. This sample has about 130,000 clones in its table, and roughly 79% of those were observed once. The leading ten clones occupy about 0.76% of the sample. Input material: PBMCs. The receptor set was obtained from a man between 18 and 35 years old in good health and CMV-seronegative.

The chain has TRBV4-3 and TRBJ1-5; D not certain. With 2 bases removed from V and 5 bases from J, the gap between germline ends came to 10 bases. Germline V CDR1 and CDR2: LGHNA, YSLEER. This CDR3 comprises 14 residues. The CDR3 protein is CASSQLARDQPQHF. Written as DNA, the CDR3 is TGCGCCAGCAGCCAATTGGCCCGTGATCAGCCCCAGCATTTT.

This chain connects TRBV11-2 to TRBJ1-1; 10 bases map to TRBD1. The length of the CDR3 is 18 residues. Trimming at V came to 1 base and at J to 2 bases, leaving 10 bases not matched to a gene. CDR1 is SGHAT, CDR2 FQNNGV, per germline. The CDR3: CASSLVPWDRGENTEAFF. DNA of the CDR3: TGTGCCAGCAGCTTAGTTCCTTGGGACAGGGGAGAAAACACTGAAGCTTTCTTT.

This chain joins TRBV14 and TRBJ1-6; D gene unclear. The CDR3 spans 14 residues. Germline V gene data show CDR1 as SGHDN and CDR2 as FVKESK. Trimming removed 4 bases from V and 0 bases from J, with 4 bases in between. The CDR3 loop is CASSLGSYNSPLHF. In nucleotides, the CDR3 is TGTGCCAGCAGCCTCGGCTCCTATAATTCACCCCTCCACTTT.

This chain connects TRBV30 to TRBJ1-3; 8 positions match TRBD1. V shed 2 bases and J 4 bases; nucleotides not matched to a gene: 16. Germline V gene data show CDR1 as GTSNPN and CDR2 as SVGIG (reference sequence). There are 18 residues in the CDR3. The CDR3 nucleotides read TGTGCCTGGAGTAGCACCGGGACAGGTGAGACTCCGGGAAACACCATATATTTT. Translated, it gives CAWSSTGTGETPGNTIYF.

The chain joins TRBV5-4 to TRBJ2-7, with 10 bases matching TRBD2. The CDR3 covers 16 residues. The trim removed 3 bases at V and 2 bases at J, leaving 8 bases unmatched. Germline-derived CDR1 and CDR2 are SGHNT and YYREEE (reference sequence). The CDR3 region is CASSSLSGGDAYEQYF. The DNA for the CDR3 is TGTGCCAGCAGCTCCCTGAGCGGGGGGGACGCCTACGAGCAGTACTTC.